This TCR beta chain emerged from a study of graft-versus-host responses after intestinal transplantation. Points from the study as a whole: GvH clones were found in recipient marrow; some appeared first in ileum or blood.

Here immunoSEQ multiplex PCR was the method, and the copy in TCRdb shows in-frame clones only, minus some. The data show 20,000 to 25,000 clones, around two fifths seen once. The authors combined roughly 200,000 CFSE-labeled responder cells with roughly 200,000 irradiated, violet-dye-labeled stimulator cells in plates. The germline V gene has CDR1 MNHNY and CDR2 SVGAGI (reference sequence). Deletions cut 2 bases from V and 7 bases from J, with 15 bases between. The CDR3 length is 14 residues. The chain combines TRBV6-6 with TRBJ2-7; no firm D call. The starting material was alloreactive CD8+ T cells from a mixed lymphocyte reaction culture, obtained before intestinal transplant. As to subset: CFSE-low proliferating T cells sorted from roughly six-day pre-transplant mixed lymphocyte reaction (GvH or HvG direction). This sequence was found in a human patient who received an intestinal transplant. CDR3 bases: TGTGCCAGCAGTTACCTACCCTCTTTGTGGGAGCAGTACTTC. Protein product: CASSYLPSLWEQYF.